A single TCR beta chain is shown here with its context. Antigen specificity is unknown. The V gene's germline CDR1 is SGHNT and CDR2 YENEEA. V was trimmed by 5 bases and J by 7 bases, leaving 20 bases between them. The CDR3 runs to 16 residues. The record originates from a study of vaccination effects on CD4 cells after COVID-19. Prior to sequencing, the ViraFEST assay stimulated PBMC with viral peptide pools, which expanded the antigen-specific CD4+ T cells. Following 10 days of culture, CD4+ T cells were isolated. As their vaccination, participants received two doses of either BNT162b2 or mRNA-1273. TCRdb's table, derived via immunoSEQ multiplex PCR, lists solely in-frame clones and lacks some. Of around 30,000 clones listed, over 60% are singletons. Regarding the study as a whole: Just 1 of 255 vaccine-induced clones in healthy recipients was cross-reactive. Clones that were induced by infection or by vaccine showed marked contraction late after vaccination.

This TCR was recovered from a human donor who received a COVID-19 vaccine. The sequencing used CD4+ T cells from PBMCs cultured with SARS-CoV-2 spike peptides, collected after COVID-19 vaccination. The genes are TRBV11-3 and TRBJ2-2; D gene ambiguous. CDR3 sequence reads: CASSAPPLEGGGELFF. In DNA form, the CDR3 reads TGTGCCAGCAGCGCTCCGCCCTTAGAAGGCGGCGGGGAGCTGTTTTTT.